The 12 T cell receptor beta chains below were found in one sample sequenced in a study of T cell changes during pregnancy in multiple sclerosis. This table comes from immunoSEQ multiplex PCR, and its TCRdb copy is limited to in-frame clones, with some not included. The sample holds 20,000 to 25,000 clones; around 93% are singletons and the top ten take 0.6% to 0.85%. This material consisted of CD4+ T cells from peripheral blood mononuclear cells, taken in the third trimester of pregnancy. The receptors derive from a female donor with multiple sclerosis, enrolled in a pregnancy study.

This clone occurred once. This rearrangement joins TRBV6-5 to TRBJ1-1; 8 bases fit TRBD1. Germline V gene data show CDR1 as MNHEY and CDR2 as SVGAGI. The CDR3 loop spans 14 amino acids. The V and J ends lost 5 bases and 3 bases, in that order; junction bases with no gene match: 5. The chain's CDR3 is CASSNRGLYTEAFF. In DNA form, the CDR3 reads TGTGCCAGCAGTAACAGGGGGTTGTACACTGAAGCTTTCTTT.

The chain employs TRBV9 and TRBJ2-1; 7 bases map to TRBD2. The ends lost 0 bases at V and 5 bases at J; junction bases unmatched: 2. The CDR3 extends over 14 amino acids. Germline values: CDR1 SGDLS, CDR2 YYNGEE. The CDR3 region has the DNA TGTGCCAGCAGCGTAGCTAGCGGACACAATGAGCAGTTCTTC. It yields the protein CASSVASGHNEQFF.

The CDR3 sequence is CASNSRGTDGYTF. In nucleotides, the CDR3 is TGTGCCAGCAATAGTCGGGGAACCGACGGCTACACCTTC. The V and J genes are TRBV2 and TRBJ1-2, with no clear D. CDR1 and CDR2 from the germline V gene are SNHLY and FYNNEI. The CDR3 spans 13 residues. V was trimmed by 7 bases and J by 8 bases, leaving 17 bases between them. Based on the CDR3 plus reference TRBV2 and TRBJ1-2, the full variable domain is EPEVTQTPSHQVTQMGQEVILRCVPISNHLYFYWYRQILGQKVEFLVSFYNNEISEKSEIFDDQFSVERPDGSNFTLKIRSTKLEDSAMYFCASNSRGTDGYTFGSGTRLTVV.

The rearrangement links TRBV4-3 to TRBJ1-2, with a weak D call TRBD1 (6 bases). Between the trimmed V and J ends, which lost 0 bases and 7 bases, there was a span of 21 bases. The CDR3 runs 17 residues. Looked up from germline, CDR1 is LGHNA and CDR2 is YSLEER. CDR3 protein: CASSQEPSPMGASGYTF. DNA of the CDR3: TGCGCCAGCAGCCAAGAACCCTCCCCGATGGGGGCCTCTGGCTACACCTTC.

This clone has only a few counts. The chain links TRBV7-3 to TRBJ2-7, with D perhaps TRBD1 (6 bases). Germline V lookup: CDR1 SGHTA, CDR2 FQGTGA. V was trimmed by 2 bases and J by 5 bases, leaving 13 bases between them. The CDR3 covers 14 residues. The CDR3 reads CASSLLGAFDEQYF. The CDR3 DNA is TGTGCCAGCAGCTTATTGGGGGCATTTGACGAGCAGTACTTC.

The chain links TRBV2 to TRBJ2-2; D call uncertain. This CDR3 is 13 amino acids long. Germline loops: CDR1 SNHLY, CDR2 FYNNEI. V lost 8 bases and J lost 1, with 8 bases in between. The CDR3 here is CASLAGNTGELFF. For the CDR3, the DNA is TGTGCCAGCCTGGCAGGGAACACCGGGGAGCTGTTTTTT. Full variable domain (rest looked up from reference TRBV2 and TRBJ2-2): EPEVTQTPSHQVTQMGQEVILRCVPISNHLYFYWYRQILGQKVEFLVSFYNNEISEKSEIFDDQFSVERPDGSNFTLKIRSTKLEDSAMYFCASLAGNTGELFFGEGSRLTVL.

V usage is TRBV5-1 and J usage is TRBJ1-2; 8 bases map to TRBD1. Germline V CDR1 and CDR2: SGHRS, YFSETQ. The length of the CDR3 is 14 residues. The junction had 5 bases not matched to a gene; V was cut back by 4 bases and J by 3 bases. CDR3 sequence: CASSLGQGDYGYTF. In nucleotides, the CDR3 is TGCGCCAGCAGCCTCGGACAGGGCGACTATGGCTACACCTTC.

The chain is built from TRBV2 and TRBJ2-2, with D perhaps matching TRBD2 (5 bases). There are 14 residues in the CDR3. Trimming pared 4 bases from V and 5 bases from J, leaving 11 bases between. Germline V CDR1 and CDR2: SNHLY, FYNNEI. For the CDR3, the DNA is TGTGCCAGCAGTGGAATCGGGGAGACCGGGGAGCTGTTTTTT. It specifies CASSGIGETGELFF.

CDR3 sequence reads: CASSLYGYMYEQYF. CDR3 DNA: TGTGCCAGCAGCTTATACGGTTATATGTACGAGCAGTACTTC. The chain is built from TRBV13 and TRBJ2-7; no reliable D call. This CDR3 contains 14 residues. Germline V lookup: CDR1 PRHDT, CDR2 FYEKMQ (reference sequence). V was clipped by 2 bases and J by 4 bases, with 12 bases between them.

V is TRBV5-6 and J is TRBJ2-3, with TRBD2 matching over 10 bases. CDR1 SGHDT and CDR2 YYEEEE come from the germline V gene. The CDR3 has 15 residues. Trimming took 2 bases from V and 3 from J; bases not matched to a gene: 3. In DNA form, the CDR3 reads TGTGCCAGCAGCTTTCTAGCGGGGGATACAGATACGCAGTATTTT. This codes for CASSFLAGDTDTQYF.

J is TRBJ2-7 and V is TRBV28, with D maybe TRBD1 (6 bases). Germline V gene sequence: CDR1 MDHEN, CDR2 SYDVKM. The CDR3 runs 13 residues. Trimming pared 7 bases from V and 4 bases from J, leaving 14 bases between. The CDR3 region has the DNA TGTGCCAGCACCCTCGGACAGCTATACGAGCAGTACTTC. The encoded protein is CASTLGQLYEQYF.

The chain is built from TRBV9 and TRBJ2-6; D might be TRBD1 (5 bases). The germline CDR1 and CDR2 sequences are SGDLS and YYNGEE. The CDR3 totals 20 residues. V lost 4 bases to trimming and J lost 0 bases, with 23 bases between them. The CDR3 sequence: CASSPSARTKVSSGANVLTF. The DNA for the CDR3 is TGTGCCAGCAGCCCCTCAGCGAGGACAAAAGTAAGCTCTGGGGCCAACGTCCTGACTTTC.